This TCR beta chain was recorded in a study of CD8+ T cells in alopecia areata. Study findings and constraints: Many expanded lesional clones persisted during tofacitinib (in both scalp and blood).

As concerns this clone: Its antigen is currently unknown.

Sequencing templates came from extracted RNA that was reverse transcribed into cDNA. TCRdb keeps only in-frame clones here, not all; method: immunoSEQ multiplex PCR. The table shows fewer than 150,000 clones, with 56% occurring only once. The treatment here: oral pan-JAK inhibitor, 5-10 mg twice daily. CD4+ and CD8+ T cells were sorted from PBMCs stained for CD3, CD4 and CD8. Germline V gives CDR1 SGHNT, CDR2 YYREEE (reference sequence). The CDR3 extends over 12 amino acids. Trimming pared 4 bases from V and 7 bases from J, leaving 6 bases between. The source material was CD4+ T cells sorted from blood, sampled at week 24, from a patient treated with tofacitinib. V and J are TRBV5-4 and TRBJ1-6; D gene ambiguous. The source of this sequence is a human donor with alopecia areata. The CDR3 spells CASSTINSPLHF. The CDR3 bases are TGTGCCAGCAGCACCATCAATTCACCCCTCCACTTT.